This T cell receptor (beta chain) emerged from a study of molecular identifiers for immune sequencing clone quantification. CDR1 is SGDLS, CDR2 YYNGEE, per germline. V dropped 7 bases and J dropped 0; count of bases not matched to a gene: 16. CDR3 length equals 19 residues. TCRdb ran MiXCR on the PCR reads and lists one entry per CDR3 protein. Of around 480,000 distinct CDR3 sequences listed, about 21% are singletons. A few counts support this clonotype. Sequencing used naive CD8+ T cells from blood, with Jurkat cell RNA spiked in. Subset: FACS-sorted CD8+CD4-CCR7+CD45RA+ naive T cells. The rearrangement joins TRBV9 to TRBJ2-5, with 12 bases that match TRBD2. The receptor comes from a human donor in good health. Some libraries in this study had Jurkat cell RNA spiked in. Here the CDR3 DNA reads TGTGCCAGCTCCAGGGCTGCCGGGACTAGCGGGCACCACCAAGAGACCCAGTACTTC. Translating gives CASSRAAGTSGHHQETQYF. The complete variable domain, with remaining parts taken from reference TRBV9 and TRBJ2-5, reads DSGVTQTPKHLITATGQRVTLRCSPRSGDLSVYWYQQSLDQGLQFLIQYYNGEERAKGNILERFSAQQFPDLHSELNLSSLELGDSALYFCASSRAAGTSGHHQETQYFGPGTRLLVL.